This is a list of T cell receptor beta chains from one sample in a study of T cell changes during pregnancy in multiple sclerosis. The data were produced by immunoSEQ multiplex PCR, yet TCRdb's version contains in-frame clones alone and is incomplete. The table lists 100,000 or so clones, 90% to 95% of them singletons. Sample: peripheral blood, taken in the third trimester of pregnancy. The receptors originated from a female donor with multiple sclerosis, enrolled in a pregnancy study. Each CDR3 is given with its conserved first and last residue. The D gene is left open where the match is weak. Clone sizes are given selectively: once, few, many, or a class where the clone is expanded.

d_gene	len	abundance	v_gene	j_gene	CDR3nt	CDR3aa
TRBD1	15	many	TRBV27	TRBJ2-5	TGTGCCAGCAGTTCCGTAGGACAGGGCCAAGAGACCCAGTACTTC	CASSSVGQGQETQYF
TRBD1	15	NA	TRBV28	TRBJ1-4	TGTGCCAGCAGCCCGATAGACAGGGTGGAGGAAAAACTGTTTTTT	CASSPIDRVEEKLFF
TRBD2	15	NA	TRBV6-4	TRBJ2-1	TGTGCCAGCAGCGCGACTAGCGGGAGCTCGGATGAGCAGTTCTTC	CASSATSGSSDEQFF
NA	11	NA	TRBV21-1	TRBJ2-7	TGTGCCAGCAGCGAGGTCCTCGAGCAGTACTTC	CASSEVLEQYF
TRBD1	14	NA	TRBV7-8	TRBJ2-1	TGTGCCAGCAGCTTAGTACAGGGGGCCAATGAGCAGTTCTTC	CASSLVQGANEQFF
TRBD1	14	few	TRBV5-1	TRBJ1-2	TGCGCCAGCAGCTCGATGACAGGGAAGATCGGCTACACCTTC	CASSSMTGKIGYTF
NA	12	NA	TRBV5-6	TRBJ2-2	TGTGCCAGCAGTTTGTCGTCCGGGGAGCTGTTTTTT	CASSLSSGELFF
NA	16	NA	TRBV4-2	TRBJ1-3	TGTGCCAGCAGCCCCACCCGCGCCTCCTCTGGAAACACCATATATTTT	CASSPTRASSGNTIYF
NA	11	NA	TRBV5-1	TRBJ2-1	TGCGCCACCGCGGCCGGGAATGAGCAGTTCTTC	CATAAGNEQFF
TRBD2	15	NA	TRBV10-3	TRBJ2-3	TGTGCCGTCGATAGCGGGATTACTAGCACAGATACGCAGTATTTT	CAVDSGITSTDTQYF
TRBD2	14	NA	TRBV30	TRBJ2-1	TGTGCCTGGAGTACCTTAGCGGGAGGGCCAGGGCAGTTCTTC	CAWSTLAGGPGQFF
TRBD2	15	once	TRBV14	TRBJ2-7	TGTGCCAGCAGCCGGATAGCGGGATTCTTGGACGAGCAGTACTTC	CASSRIAGFLDEQYF
TRBD2	16	NA	TRBV28	TRBJ2-5	TGTGCCAGCAGTCCGCCAACTAGCGGGAAGCAAGAGACCCAGTACTTC	CASSPPTSGKQETQYF
TRBD1	12	once	TRBV27	TRBJ1-2	TGTGCCAGCCTGGACAGGGTGGATGGCTACACCTTC	CASLDRVDGYTF
TRBD1	13	NA	TRBV7-2	TRBJ1-1	TGTGCCAGCAGCATAACGGGACAGTTTGAAGCTTTCTTT	CASSITGQFEAFF
TRBD1	16	once	TRBV28	TRBJ1-2	TGTGCCAGCAGTTTAGGGGGGACAGGAAACGTCAGGGGCTACACCTTC	CASSLGGTGNVRGYTF
NA	17	NA	TRBV5-6	TRBJ2-1	TGTGCCAGCAGCTTGGCCCGGCAGGGGATTGGACACAATGAGCAGTTCTTC	CASSLARQGIGHNEQFF
NA	13	NA	TRBV4-3	TRBJ2-3	TGCGCCAGCAGCCAAGATGCGGCAAATACGCAGTATTTT	CASSQDAANTQYF
TRBD2	14	NA	TRBV7-9	TRBJ2-5	TGTGCCAGCAGCCCTAGCGGGAGTTCGGAGACCCAGTACTTC	CASSPSGSSETQYF
TRBD2	15	NA	TRBV7-8	TRBJ2-7	TGTGCCAGCAGCCACCCCCCCGCGGGGGCCTACGAGCAGTACTTC	CASSHPPAGAYEQYF
NA	15	NA	TRBV6-6	TRBJ1-4	TGTGCCAGCAGCAAAACAGGTGTGCGGGGTGAAAAACTGTTTTTT	CASSKTGVRGEKLFF
TRBD2	15	NA	TRBV5-4	TRBJ2-7	TGTGCCAGCAGCTTCGATCCAGCGGGAAGATACGAGCAGTACTTC	CASSFDPAGRYEQYF
NA	16	NA	TRBV5-6	TRBJ1-5	TGTGCCAGCAGCTTGACTTCCGGGATCGGCAATCAGCCCCAGCATTTT	CASSLTSGIGNQPQHF
NA	13	NA	TRBV15	TRBJ2-7	TGTGCCACCAGCAGAACTAGCTCCCACGAGCAGTACTTC	CATSRTSSHEQYF
TRBD1	17	NA	TRBV18	TRBJ1-2	TGTGCCAGCTCACCACGCGCAGAGACAGGGATTTGGTATGGCTACACCTTC	CASSPRAETGIWYGYTF
NA	13	NA	TRBV7-6	TRBJ1-1	TGTGCCAGCAGCTGGTCGGGGGGGGCTGAAGCTTTCTTT	CASSWSGGAEAFF
NA	14	NA	TRBV6-6	TRBJ2-3	TGTGCCAGCAGCCGTACGGGGGATTCAGATACGCAGTATTTT	CASSRTGDSDTQYF
TRBD1	14	NA	TRBV7-9	TRBJ2-1	TGTGCCAGCAGCGGACAGGGGGCGGTCAATGAGCAGTTCTTC	CASSGQGAVNEQFF
TRBD1	14	NA	TRBV28	TRBJ2-7	TGTGCCAGCACCCGGACAGGGGGCACCTACGAGCAGTACTTC	CASTRTGGTYEQYF
TRBD1	13	NA	TRBV6-1	TRBJ1-2	TGTGCCAGCAGGGACAGGGGAAAAAATGGCTACACCTTC	CASRDRGKNGYTF
NA	15	NA	TRBV6-1	TRBJ2-1	TGTGCCAGCAGACTTTCGATAGGACAGACCAATGAGCAGTTCTTC	CASRLSIGQTNEQFF
TRBD2	20	NA	TRBV27	TRBJ2-3	TGTGCCAGCAGTACTTATAGGGGGGGGGCTAGCGGGATTTTCCCGGATACGCAGTATTTT	CASSTYRGGASGIFPDTQYF
TRBD2	17	NA	TRBV11-2	TRBJ2-3	TGTGCCAGCAGCTTACGGGGTGGGGGGGGAAGCACAGATACGCAGTATTTT	CASSLRGGGGSTDTQYF
NA	12	few	TRBV7-9	TRBJ1-1	TGTGCCAGCAGCCTGGACACGTTTGAAGCTTTCTTT	CASSLDTFEAFF
TRBD2	16	NA	TRBV5-1	TRBJ2-7	TGCGCCAGCAGCTTGGGGCCTAGCGGGGATACCTACGAGCAGTACTTC	CASSLGPSGDTYEQYF
NA	13	NA	TRBV28	TRBJ2-7	TGTGCCAGCAACCTGGGAGCATCCTACGAGCAGTACTTC	CASNLGASYEQYF
NA	15	NA	TRBV2	TRBJ1-1	TGTGCCAGCAGTGAGCGAGGGACACGGAACACTGAAGCTTTCTTT	CASSERGTRNTEAFF
NA	15	NA	TRBV5-1	TRBJ1-4	TGCGCCAGCAGCTCTACAGGGATAACTAATGAAAAACTGTTTTTT	CASSSTGITNEKLFF
TRBD2	16	NA	TRBV7-8	TRBJ2-3	TGTGCCAGCAGCTTATATACTAGCGGATTCACAGATACGCAGTATTTT	CASSLYTSGFTDTQYF
NA	13	NA	TRBV18	TRBJ1-1	TGTGCCAGCTCACCTACAGGAAACACTGAAGCTTTCTTT	CASSPTGNTEAFF
TRBD2	16	NA	TRBV7-6	TRBJ2-2	TGTGCCAGCAGCCCGAGACTAGCGGGTAACACCGGGGAGCTGTTTTTT	CASSPRLAGNTGELFF
NA	14	NA	TRBV7-8	TRBJ2-5	TGTGCCAGCAGCCTCTACGCGAACCCAGAGACCCAGTACTTC	CASSLYANPETQYF
NA	14	NA	TRBV30	TRBJ1-2	TGTGCCTGGAGTGTACGGAGGGTGCACTATGGCTACACCTTC	CAWSVRRVHYGYTF
TRBD1	15	NA	TRBV6-5	TRBJ2-1	TGTGCCAGCAGTTACCCGGGACAGGGATACAATGAGCAGTTCTTC	CASSYPGQGYNEQFF
NA	11	NA	TRBV7-9	TRBJ1-2	TGTGCCAGCAGCTTAGTGAGTGGCTACACCTTC	CASSLVSGYTF
NA	15	NA	TRBV28	TRBJ1-4	TGTGCCAGCAGTTTATTGGGGGCAGGTGATGAAAAACTGTTTTTT	CASSLLGAGDEKLFF
TRBD2	17	NA	TRBV7-9	TRBJ2-7	TGTGCCAGCAGCTTAGGGGGACTAGCGGGTGATCTAATCGAGCAGTACTTC	CASSLGGLAGDLIEQYF
NA	12	NA	TRBV2	TRBJ1-1	TGTGCCAGCAATCGACAGAACACTGAAGCTTTCTTT	CASNRQNTEAFF
TRBD1	17	NA	TRBV4-2	TRBJ2-1	TGTGCCAGCAGCCGCGAACAGGGGACAGTTGCCGACAATGAGCAGTTCTTC	CASSREQGTVADNEQFF
TRBD2	17	NA	TRBV5-6	TRBJ2-5	TGTGCCAGCAGCGCCGGGACTAGCGGCATTTTCCAAGAGACCCAGTACTTC	CASSAGTSGIFQETQYF
NA	18	NA	TRBV27	TRBJ1-1	TGTGCCAGCAGTTTGCCGCCAGGGACCCAGGGGCCTAACACTGAAGCTTTCTTT	CASSLPPGTQGPNTEAFF
TRBD2	14	NA	TRBV19	TRBJ2-5	TGTGCCAGTAGTCTGACTAGCGGCCGGCTCACCCAGTACTTC	CASSLTSGRLTQYF
NA	14	NA	TRBV6-1	TRBJ2-7	TGTGCCAGCAGTGGGTCGGGGTCCCCTTACGAGCAGTACTTC	CASSGSGSPYEQYF
TRBD1	12	NA	TRBV30	TRBJ1-3	TGTGCCTGGACAGGGGGTGGAAACACCATATATTTT	CAWTGGGNTIYF
NA	14	NA	TRBV9	TRBJ1-2	TGTGCCAGCAGCCCCGGGACGGCGGGGGATGGCTACACCTTC	CASSPGTAGDGYTF
TRBD1	18	NA	TRBV4-2	TRBJ2-7	TGTGCCAGCAGCCCCGGAACTTATGGGACAGTTACCTCCTACGAGCAGTACTTC	CASSPGTYGTVTSYEQYF
NA	13	NA	TRBV5-4	TRBJ1-5	TGTGCCAGCAGCATCCAGGGGTTGCAGCCCCAGCATTTT	CASSIQGLQPQHF
NA	13	NA	TRBV27	TRBJ1-2	TGTGCCAGCAGTTTGGGTGAGGACTATGGCTACACCTTC	CASSLGEDYGYTF
NA	16	NA	TRBV9	TRBJ2-1	TGTGCCAGCAGCGTAACCCCCAAGACTATATCCAATGAGCAGTTCTTC	CASSVTPKTISNEQFF
NA	14	once	TRBV19	TRBJ2-7	TGTGCCAGTAGTCCCTCAACGAACAGCTACGAGCAGTACTTC	CASSPSTNSYEQYF